These 29 T cell receptor beta chains were all obtained from the same sample, sequenced in a study of cytomegalovirus exposure and HLA in healthy donors. PCR involved 60 Vbeta and 13 Jbeta primers. This table comes from immunoSEQ multiplex PCR, and its TCRdb copy is limited to in-frame clones, with some not included. There are some 100,000 clones in the sample; 77% occur only once, and about 10% lies in the top ten. Sequenced sample: PBMCs. Receptor source: a middle-aged man in good health and CMV-seropositive.

V is TRBV21-1 and J is TRBJ1-5; TRBD1 is the table's D call, not checked against the DNA. TRBV21-1 is annotated as a pseudogene. The CDR3 spans 15 residues. The CDR3 here is CASCSWHESNQPQHF. DNA for the CDR3: TGTGCCAGCTGTTCGTGGCATGAAAGCAATCAGCCCCAGCATTTT.

This clone was seen more than once but under ten times. This chain links TRBV6-4 with TRBJ2-2, with TRBD2 identical over 13 bases. Germline V gene lookup returns CDR1 MRHNA and CDR2 SNTAGT. This CDR3 region has 17 residues. With 7 bases clipped from V and 4 bases from J, the junction kept 9 bases outside the gene matches. The CDR3, as DNA: TGTGCCAGCACTGGACTAGCGGGGGCCACCTCCACCGGGGAGCTGTTTTTT. This translates into CASTGLAGATSTGELFF.

This clone was counted a few times. CDR3 sequence reads: CASSGGDPYEQYF. CDR3 DNA: TGTGCCAGCAGTGGGGGGGATCCCTACGAGCAGTACTTC. The chain employs TRBV2 and TRBJ2-7, with a weak D call TRBD2 (6 bases). Trimming took 4 bases from V and 2 from J, leaving 9 bases between them. There are 13 residues in the CDR3. The germline gives CDR1 SNHLY, CDR2 FYNNEI.

The chain couples TRBV4-3 to TRBJ1-5; D is ambiguous. This CDR3 is built from 10 residues. The ends were cut back, 8 bases at V and 16 bases at J, with 15 bases in the middle. CDR1 and CDR2 from the germline V gene are LGHNA and YSLEER. The chain's CDR3 is CASRGGSRHF. CDR3 DNA sequence: TGCGCCAGCCGGGGAGGGAGTCGACATTTT.

The rearrangement links TRBV7-3 to TRBJ2-3; no clear D. Trimming took off 2 bases at V and 2 bases at J, with 8 bases between the two ends. Germline assignment: CDR1 SGHTA and CDR2 FQGTGA. This CDR3 has 14 residues. As DNA, the CDR3 is TGTGCCAGCAGCTTACTAGGCGACACAGATACGCAGTATTTT. Translation: CASSLLGDTDTQYF.

Of note for this clone: At one end, the junction sequence differs from germline, possibly due to a read error. Other DNA sequences in this specimen translate into the identical CDR3. This chain joins TRBV6-1 and TRBJ2-1; D might be TRBD2 (6 bases). This CDR3 is built from 15 residues. Looked up from germline, CDR1 is MNHNS and CDR2 is SASEGT. Here the CDR3 DNA reads TGTGCCAGCAGTAAACGACTAGAACCGCCCAATGAACAGTTCTTC. It encodes CASSKRLEPPNEQFF.

The chain joins TRBV7-6 to TRBJ1-5; D uncertain. Between the trimmed V and J ends, which lost 5 bases and 7 bases, there was a span of 12 bases. The CDR3 covers 13 residues. Germline CDR1 is SGHVS and CDR2 is FNYEAQ. As DNA, the CDR3 is TGTGCCAGCAGCCAGCTTGCAGGACAGCCCCAGCATTTT. Translation: CASSQLAGQPQHF.

The CDR3 sequence: CASSFDAGNTGELFF. In nucleotides, the CDR3 is TGCGCCAGCAGCTTCGATGCGGGAAACACCGGGGAGCTGTTTTTT. This chain connects TRBV5-1 to TRBJ2-2; perhaps TRBD2 as D (6 bases). The ends were cut back, 2 bases at V and 2 bases at J, with 10 bases in the middle. Per the germline V gene, CDR1 is SGHRS and CDR2 is YFSETQ. The CDR3 has 15 residues.

In the case of this clone: A far more abundant clone sits one base away, making this likely a read error. The same CDR3 is also encoded by other DNA sequences in this sample. The V and J genes are TRBV11-2 and TRBJ1-2, with D possibly matching TRBD1 (6 bases). V lost 5 bases to trimming and J lost 1 base, with 17 bases between them. The CDR3 is made up of 16 amino acids. The germline V gene has CDR1 SGHAT and CDR2 FQNNGV. CDR3 DNA: TGTGCCAGCAGCCCCCTGACAGGACAACTTAACTATGGCTACACCTTC. Protein product: CASSPLTGQLNYGYTF.

This chain's CDR3 is CSVAFRRTARNTGELFF. The CDR3 DNA is TGCAGCGTTGCGTTTCGGAGGACAGCAAGAAACACCGGGGAGCTGTTTTTT. The chain is built from TRBV29-1 and TRBJ2-2, with D possibly matching TRBD1 (6 bases). CDR1 SQVTM and CDR2 ANQGSEA come from the germline V gene. CDR3 length equals 17 residues. V lost 4 bases to trimming and J lost 2 bases, with 20 bases between them.

A note on this clone: The sample carries other DNA sequences with the same CDR3. The CDR3 region is CASSLGLYGYTF. DNA for the CDR3: TGTGCCAGCAGCTTAGGTCTCTATGGCTACACCTTC. The genes are TRBV7-9 and TRBJ1-2; D uncertain. CDR1 is SEHNR, CDR2 FQNEAQ, per germline (reference sequence). The CDR3 contains 12 residues. Trimming stripped 1 base from V and 4 bases from J, with 4 bases between. The full variable domain, rest sourced from reference TRBV7-9 and TRBJ1-2, is DTGVSQNPRHKITKRGQNVTFRCDPISEHNRLYWYRQTLGQGPEFLTYFQNEAQLEKSRLLSDRFSAERPKGSFSTLEIQRTEQGDSAMYLCASSLGLYGYTFGSGTRLTVV.

V and J are TRBV6-1 and TRBJ2-7, with TRBD2 as a possible D gene (6 bases). The germline V and J ends were trimmed by 8 bases and 2 bases, with 19 bases remaining between them. The germline V gene has CDR1 MNHNS and CDR2 SASEGT. The CDR3 is 15 amino acids. DNA for the CDR3: TGTGCCAGCGGACTAAGTATGGGGGGTCCCTACGAGCAGTACTTC. Translating gives CASGLSMGGPYEQYF.

V is TRBV5-1 and J is TRBJ2-1, with 9 bases aligning to TRBD2. Germline V gene lookup returns CDR1 SGHRS and CDR2 YFSETQ. V was pared by 0 bases and J by 1 base, with 2 bases of the junction left unmatched. The CDR3 runs to 16 residues. The CDR3 spells CASSLEAGGSYNEQFF. The CDR3 nucleotides are TGCGCCAGCAGCTTGGAAGCGGGGGGATCCTACAATGAGCAGTTCTTC. The full variable domain, in which reference TRBV5-1 and TRBJ2-1 provide the parts outside the CDR3, is KAGVTQTPRYLIKTRGQQVTLSCSPISGHRSVSWYQQTPGQGLQFLFEYFSETQRNKGNFPGRFSGRQFSNSRSEMNVSTLELGDSALYLCASSLEAGGSYNEQFFGPGTRLTVL.

V is TRBV5-8 and J is TRBJ2-5; TRBD2 might be the D (5 bases). This CDR3 has 14 amino acids. Germline V gene sequence: CDR1 SGHTS, CDR2 YDEGEE. V was trimmed by 0 bases and J by 2 bases, leaving 8 bases between them. The CDR3 nucleotides read TGTGCCAGCAGCTTGGACGGGATTCAAGAGACCCAGTACTTC. Residues: CASSLDGIQETQYF. Supplemented by reference TRBV5-8 and TRBJ2-5, the full variable domain reads EAGVTQSPTHLIKTRGQQATLRCSPISGHTSVYWYQQALGLGLQFLLWYDEGEERNRGNFPPRFSGRQFPNYSSELNVNALELEDSALYLCASSLDGIQETQYFGPGTRLLVL.

The DNA of the CDR3 is TGCGCCAGCAGCAAGACAGGAATGAACACTGAAGCTTTCTTT. It is translated as CASSKTGMNTEAFF. This chain connects TRBV5-1 to TRBJ1-1, with D possibly matching TRBD1 (6 bases). Germline CDR1 SGHRS, CDR2 YFSETQ. V dropped 4 bases and J dropped 0 bases, with 10 bases sitting between them. This CDR3 is built from 14 residues.

Concerning this clone itself: One end of the junction varies from germline; a read error may be responsible. The chain employs TRBV7-7 and TRBJ2-5, with a possible D match to TRBD1 (8 bases). CDR1 is SSHAT, CDR2 FNYEAQ, per germline (reference sequence). CDR3 length equals 15 residues. CDR3 coding DNA: TGTGCTAGCAGCGGGGACTTGGGACAGGTCAAGACCCAGTACTTC. Translation gives CASSGDLGQVKTQYF.

This clone was seen a few times. Germline is not matched at one junction end, which may reflect a read error. V usage is TRBV7-9 and J usage is TRBJ2-7; 11 bases agree with TRBD1. This CDR3 comprises 15 residues. CDR1 is SEHNR and CDR2 is FQNEAQ in the germline V gene (reference sequence). This CDR3 is CSSSRGTGGGYEQYF. CDR3 DNA: TGTTCCAGCAGCCGAGGGACAGGGGGAGGCTACGAGCAGTACTTC.

The V and J genes are TRBV10-3 and TRBJ1-1; 10 bases agree with TRBD1. This CDR3 has 17 residues. Germline CDR1 reads ENHRY; CDR2 reads SYGVKD. V was pared by 3 bases and J by 8 bases, with 15 bases of the junction left unmatched. The CDR3 DNA reads as TGTGCCATCAGTGATCTCCTTGGGCGGACAGGGGGTACCGAAGCTTTCTTT. It codes for CAISDLLGRTGGTEAFF.

The chain couples TRBV28 to TRBJ1-3; D is ambiguous. Germline values: CDR1 MDHEN, CDR2 SYDVKM. Trimming stripped 3 bases from V and 1 base from J, with 10 bases between. The CDR3 runs to 15 residues. The CDR3 DNA reads as TGTGCCAGCAGTTTGGCCCGCAAGTCTGGAAACACCATATATTTT. Protein product: CASSLARKSGNTIYF.

Only one count was recorded for this clone. This chain uses TRBV9 with TRBJ2-5; 10 bases are shared with TRBD2. J was trimmed by 4 bases and V by 0 bases; bases with no gene match: 12. Germline CDR1 is SGDLS and CDR2 is YYNGEE. This CDR3 has 18 amino acids. In nucleotides, the CDR3 is TGTGCCAGCAGCGTAGCCAGCGGGGGGGCCCTGACCACAGAGACCCAGTACTTC. Its protein is CASSVASGGALTTETQYF.

The chain recombines TRBV5-1 with TRBJ2-5; TRBD2 aligns across 8 bases. Trimming removed 3 bases from V and 2 bases from J; junction bases left unmatched: 9. The CDR3 length is 16 residues. CDR1 and CDR2 (germline): SGHRS, YFSETQ. The CDR3 DNA follows: TGCGCCAGCAGCTCGCCGGGGGGGATAAAACAAGAGACCCAGTACTTC. It specifies CASSSPGGIKQETQYF.

V is TRBV6-5 and J is TRBJ1-1, with unresolved D. The V gene's germline CDR1 is MNHEY and CDR2 SVGAGI. The V end lost 5 bases, the J end lost 7 bases, and 17 bases lay between the germline ends. The length of the CDR3 is 14 residues. CDR3 sequence (DNA): TGTGCCAGCAGTACCCCCTCGGGTTTCCGTGAAGCTTTCTTT. Encoded protein: CASSTPSGFREAFF.

This clone has a single count. The gene calls are TRBV4-1 and TRBJ1-1, with a tentative D call TRBD1 (6 bases). Trimming shortened V by 0 bases and J by 0 bases, and 17 bases separated the two germline ends. Germline loops: CDR1 MGHRA, CDR2 YSYEKL. The CDR3 loop spans 18 amino acids. CDR3 DNA: TGCGCCAGCAGCCAAGACCAGAACAGGCAGGGGTTGAACACTGAAGCTTTCTTT. It specifies CASSQDQNRQGLNTEAFF.

The chain recombines TRBV28 with TRBJ2-7; 10 bases are a match to TRBD1. V dropped 5 bases and J dropped 2; count of bases not matched to a gene: 3. This CDR3 comprises 14 residues. Germline assignment: CDR1 MDHEN and CDR2 SYDVKM. The CDR3 region is CASSTGTGAYEQYF. Written as DNA, the CDR3 is TGTGCCAGCAGTACCGGGACAGGGGCCTACGAGCAGTACTTC.

The rearrangement uses TRBV7-2 and TRBJ1-5, with 7 bases aligning to TRBD1. CDR1 and CDR2 (germline): SGHTA, FQGNSA. The trim removed 5 bases at V and 2 bases at J, leaving 12 bases unmatched. CDR3 length: 17 residues. The CDR3 here is CASSPADRVWRNQPQHF. CDR3 nucleotide sequence: TGTGCCAGCAGCCCCGCCGACAGGGTTTGGCGCAATCAGCCCCAGCATTTT.

The chain links TRBV6-5 to TRBJ2-2; D call uncertain. The length of the CDR3 is 15 residues. V shed 7 bases and J shed 1 base, with 13 bases lying between them. Germline V CDR1 and CDR2: MNHEY, SVGAGI. CDR3 nucleotide sequence: TGTGCCAGCAAATTGACACTCTTGAACACCGGGGAGCTGTTTTTT. It yields the protein CASKLTLLNTGELFF.

The V gene is TRBV5-1, the J gene TRBJ2-4; the match to TRBD2 covers 13 bases. Germline V gene data show CDR1 as SGHRS and CDR2 as YFSETQ. The CDR3 runs 14 residues. Losses at the gene ends were 3 bases for V and 8 bases for J; bases not matched to a gene: 2. CDR3 bases: TGCGCCAGCAGCTCCGGGACTAGCGGGGACATTCAGTACTTC. Amino acids: CASSSGTSGDIQYF. The full variable domain, rest sourced from reference TRBV5-1 and TRBJ2-4, is KAGVTQTPRYLIKTRGQQVTLSCSPISGHRSVSWYQQTPGQGLQFLFEYFSETQRNKGNFPGRFSGRQFSNSRSEMNVSTLELGDSALYLCASSSGTSGDIQYFGAGTRLSVL.

This clone showed up just a few times. The V gene is TRBV18, the J gene TRBJ2-7; tentatively, D is TRBD1 (7 bases). The CDR3 contains 13 residues. Per germline, CDR1 KGHSH and CDR2 LQKENI. The V end was cut by 4 bases, the J end by 2 bases, with 9 bases between. CDR3 loop: CASSLRGAYEQYF. The CDR3 DNA follows: TGTGCCAGCTCACTCAGGGGGGCCTACGAGCAGTACTTC.

The CDR3 nucleotides are TGTGCCAGCAGCGCCGGGACAGGGGGGGGTGACGAGCAGTACTTC. Protein product: CASSAGTGGGDEQYF. This rearrangement joins TRBV13 to TRBJ2-7; 11 bases are a match to TRBD1. Germline V lookup: CDR1 PRHDT, CDR2 FYEKMQ (reference sequence). J gave up 5 bases and V 5 bases, and 8 bases lay outside the gene matches. The CDR3 totals 15 residues.